This T cell receptor (beta chain) was observed in a study of OX40 agonist ivuxolimab in advanced cancers. Germline V gives CDR1 SGDLS, CDR2 YYNGEE. V gave up 0 bases and J gave up 7 bases, with 13 bases separating them. CDR3 length: 14 amino acids. This clone has ten or more counts. Here immunoSEQ multiplex PCR was the method, and the copy in TCRdb shows in-frame clones only, minus some. The sample lists tens of thousands of clones; about nine tenths were seen once. The sampling schedule covered blood at baseline, cycle 4 day 1, and cycle 7 day 1. This rearrangement joins TRBV9 to TRBJ1-1; D call uncertain. This specimen was CD4+ or CD8+ T cells sorted from blood, taken in a trial of the OX40 agonist ivuxolimab. This TCR came from an adult with an advanced solid tumor such as melanoma, head and neck, liver or kidney cancer. CDR3 loop: CASSVAYRGIEAFF. In nucleotides, the CDR3 is TGTGCCAGCAGCGTAGCGTATCGAGGGATTGAAGCTTTCTTT.